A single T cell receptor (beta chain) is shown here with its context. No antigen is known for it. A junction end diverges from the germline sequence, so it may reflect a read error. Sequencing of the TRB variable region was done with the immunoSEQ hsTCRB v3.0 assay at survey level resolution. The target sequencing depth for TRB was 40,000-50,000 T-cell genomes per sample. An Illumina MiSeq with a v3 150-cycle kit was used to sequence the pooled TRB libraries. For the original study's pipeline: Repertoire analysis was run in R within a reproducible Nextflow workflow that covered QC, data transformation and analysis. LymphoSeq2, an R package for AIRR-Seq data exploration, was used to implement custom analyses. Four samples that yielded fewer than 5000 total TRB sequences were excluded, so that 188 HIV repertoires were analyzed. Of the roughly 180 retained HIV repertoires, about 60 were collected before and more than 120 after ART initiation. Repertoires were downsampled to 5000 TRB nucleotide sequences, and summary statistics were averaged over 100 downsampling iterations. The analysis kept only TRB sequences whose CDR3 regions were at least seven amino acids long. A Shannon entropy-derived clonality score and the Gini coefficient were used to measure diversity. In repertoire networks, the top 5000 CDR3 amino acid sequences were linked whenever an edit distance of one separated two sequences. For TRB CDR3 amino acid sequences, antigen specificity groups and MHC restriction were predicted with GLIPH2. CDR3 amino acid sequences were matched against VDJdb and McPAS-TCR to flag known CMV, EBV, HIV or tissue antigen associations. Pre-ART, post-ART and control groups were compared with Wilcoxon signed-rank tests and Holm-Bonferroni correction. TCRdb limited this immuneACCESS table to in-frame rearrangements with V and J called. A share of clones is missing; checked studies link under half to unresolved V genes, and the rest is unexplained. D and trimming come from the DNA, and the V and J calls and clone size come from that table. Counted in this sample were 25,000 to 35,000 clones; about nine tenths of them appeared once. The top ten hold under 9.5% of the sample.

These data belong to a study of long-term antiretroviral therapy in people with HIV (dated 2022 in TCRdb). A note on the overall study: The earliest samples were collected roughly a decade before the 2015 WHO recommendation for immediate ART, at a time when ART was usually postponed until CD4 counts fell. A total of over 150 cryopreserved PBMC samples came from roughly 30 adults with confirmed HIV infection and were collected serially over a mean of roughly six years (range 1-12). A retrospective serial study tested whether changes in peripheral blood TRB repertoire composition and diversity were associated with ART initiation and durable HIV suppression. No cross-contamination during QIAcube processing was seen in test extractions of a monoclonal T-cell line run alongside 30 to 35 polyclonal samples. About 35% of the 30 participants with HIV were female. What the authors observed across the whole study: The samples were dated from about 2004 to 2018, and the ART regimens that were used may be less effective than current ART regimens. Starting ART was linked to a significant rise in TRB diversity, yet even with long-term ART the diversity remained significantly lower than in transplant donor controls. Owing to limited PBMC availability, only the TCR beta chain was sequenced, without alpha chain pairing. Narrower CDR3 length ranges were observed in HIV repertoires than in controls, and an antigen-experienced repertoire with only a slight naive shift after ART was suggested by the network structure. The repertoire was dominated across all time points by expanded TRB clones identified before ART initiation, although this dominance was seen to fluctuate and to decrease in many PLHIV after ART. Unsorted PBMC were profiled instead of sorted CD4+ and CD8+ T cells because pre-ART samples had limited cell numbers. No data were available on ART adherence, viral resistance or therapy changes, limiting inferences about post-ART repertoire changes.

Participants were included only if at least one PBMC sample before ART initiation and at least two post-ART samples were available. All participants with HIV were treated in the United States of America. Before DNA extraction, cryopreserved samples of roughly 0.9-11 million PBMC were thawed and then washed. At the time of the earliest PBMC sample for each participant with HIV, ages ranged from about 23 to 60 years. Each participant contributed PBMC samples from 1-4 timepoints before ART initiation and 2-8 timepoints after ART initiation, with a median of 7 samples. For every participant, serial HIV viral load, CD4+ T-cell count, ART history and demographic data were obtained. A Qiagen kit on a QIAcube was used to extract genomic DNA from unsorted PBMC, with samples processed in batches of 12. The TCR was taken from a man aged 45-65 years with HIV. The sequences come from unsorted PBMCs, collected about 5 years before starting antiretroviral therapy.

The nucleotide sequence is given as TGTGCCAGCAGCTTAGCGGCTAGCGGGGTCTCCCACGAGCAGTACTTC. The translation is CASSLAASGVSHEQYF. The rearranged chain carries TRBV7-2 and TRBJ2-7, and 9 junction bases match TRBD2. The germline V gene gives CDR1 as SGHTA and CDR2 as FQGNSA. The CDR3 measures 16 amino acids from cysteine to phenylalanine. Only CDR3 DNA remains: 48 bases, in frame from the first base.